The clone carrying this T cell receptor beta chain was seen ten or more times. Its antigen is undetermined. Exclusion criteria comprised uncontrolled infection, other autoimmune disease, pregnancy or lactation. This record belongs to a study of T cells in Graves' hyperthyroidism and ophthalmopathy. Study results and limitations: The model anticipated ophthalmopathy a median around six months pre-onset. Separation of ophthalmopathy from stable hyperthyroidism was achieved by a 13 V-J model.

Researchers took RNA transcripts and amplified the TCR beta CDR3 regions from them. In the first-round RT-PCR of the TCR CDR3, the HTBI primer set was used. TCRdb reanalysed the multiplex PCR reads using MiXCR and keeps one entry per CDR3 protein. The data contain 480,000 or so distinct CDR3 sequences, around 50% of them singletons. The germline V and J ends were trimmed by 5 bases and 4 bases, with 14 bases remaining between them. This CDR3 spans 14 amino acids. CDR1 is SGHAT, CDR2 FQNNGV, per germline. The chain has TRBV11-2 and TRBJ1-1; tentative D call: TRBD1 (6 bases). Sequencing used peripheral blood or thyroid tissue (not recorded which). The sequence was collected from an adult woman with Graves' disease, either hyperthyroidism or ophthalmopathy (not recorded which). In DNA, the CDR3 is TGTGCCAGCAGCCCCGCGGGGGGCTTCACTGAAGCTTTCTTT. Its translation: CASSPAGGFTEAFF.